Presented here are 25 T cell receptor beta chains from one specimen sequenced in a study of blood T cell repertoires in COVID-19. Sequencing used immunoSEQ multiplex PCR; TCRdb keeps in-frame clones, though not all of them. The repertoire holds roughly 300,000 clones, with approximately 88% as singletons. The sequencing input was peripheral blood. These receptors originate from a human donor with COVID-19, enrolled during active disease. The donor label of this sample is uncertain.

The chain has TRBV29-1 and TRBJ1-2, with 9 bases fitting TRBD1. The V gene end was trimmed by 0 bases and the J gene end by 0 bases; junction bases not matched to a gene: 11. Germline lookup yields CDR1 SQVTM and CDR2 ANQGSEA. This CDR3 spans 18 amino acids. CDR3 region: CSVEEGAGTGTANYGYTF. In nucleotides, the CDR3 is TGCAGCGTTGAAGAAGGAGCAGGGACAGGGACAGCTAACTATGGCTACACCTTC.

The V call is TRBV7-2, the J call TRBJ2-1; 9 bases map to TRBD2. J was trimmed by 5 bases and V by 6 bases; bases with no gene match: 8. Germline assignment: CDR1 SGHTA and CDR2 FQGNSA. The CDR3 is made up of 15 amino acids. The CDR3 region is CASRPPASGDNEQFF. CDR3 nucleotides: TGTGCCAGCAGGCCCCCCGCTAGCGGGGACAATGAGCAGTTCTTC.

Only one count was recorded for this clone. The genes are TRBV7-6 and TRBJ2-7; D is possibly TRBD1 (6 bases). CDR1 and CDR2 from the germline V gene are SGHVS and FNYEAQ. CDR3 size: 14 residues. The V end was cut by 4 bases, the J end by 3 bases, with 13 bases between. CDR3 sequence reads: CASSSTGSGYEQYF. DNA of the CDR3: TGTGCCAGCAGCTCGACAGGTTCGGGCTACGAGCAGTACTTC.

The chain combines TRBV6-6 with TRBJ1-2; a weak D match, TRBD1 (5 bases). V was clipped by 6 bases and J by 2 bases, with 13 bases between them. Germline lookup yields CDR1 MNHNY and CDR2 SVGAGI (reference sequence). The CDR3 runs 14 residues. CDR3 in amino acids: CASSPAGGNYGYTF. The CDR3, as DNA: TGTGCCAGCAGCCCTGCTGGGGGGAACTATGGCTACACCTTC.

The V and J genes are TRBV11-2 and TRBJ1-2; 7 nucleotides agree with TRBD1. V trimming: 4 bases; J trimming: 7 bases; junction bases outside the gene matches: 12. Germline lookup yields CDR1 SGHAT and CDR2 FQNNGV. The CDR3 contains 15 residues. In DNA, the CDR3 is TGTGCCAGCAGCTCCCCGCGACAGGGCCTTGGTGGCTACACCTTC. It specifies CASSSPRQGLGGYTF.

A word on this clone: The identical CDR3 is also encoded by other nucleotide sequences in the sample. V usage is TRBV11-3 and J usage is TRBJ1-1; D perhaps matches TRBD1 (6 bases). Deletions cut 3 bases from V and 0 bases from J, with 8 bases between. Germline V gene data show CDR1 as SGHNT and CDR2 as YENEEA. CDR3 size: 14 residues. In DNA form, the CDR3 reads TGTGCCAGCAGCTTGGACAGTGTGAACACTGAAGCTTTCTTT. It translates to CASSLDSVNTEAFF.

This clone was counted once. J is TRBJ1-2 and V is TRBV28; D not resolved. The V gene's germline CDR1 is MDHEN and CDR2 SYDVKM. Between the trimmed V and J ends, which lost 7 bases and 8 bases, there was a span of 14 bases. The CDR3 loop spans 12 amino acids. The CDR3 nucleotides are TGTGCCAGCACCCCCTACCGAGGAGGCTACACCTTC. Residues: CASTPYRGGYTF.

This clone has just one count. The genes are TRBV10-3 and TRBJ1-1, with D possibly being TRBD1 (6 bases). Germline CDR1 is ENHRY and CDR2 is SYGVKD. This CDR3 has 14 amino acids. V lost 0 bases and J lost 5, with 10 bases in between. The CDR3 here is CAISESKGETEAFF. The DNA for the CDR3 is TGTGCCATCAGTGAGTCAAAGGGGGAGACTGAAGCTTTCTTT.

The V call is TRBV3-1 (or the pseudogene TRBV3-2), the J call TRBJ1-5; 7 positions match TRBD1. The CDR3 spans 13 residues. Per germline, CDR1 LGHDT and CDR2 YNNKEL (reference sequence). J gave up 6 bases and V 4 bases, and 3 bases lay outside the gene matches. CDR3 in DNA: TGTGCCAGCAGCCCCGACAGGGCTCAGCCCCAGCATTTT. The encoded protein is CASSPDRAQPQHF.

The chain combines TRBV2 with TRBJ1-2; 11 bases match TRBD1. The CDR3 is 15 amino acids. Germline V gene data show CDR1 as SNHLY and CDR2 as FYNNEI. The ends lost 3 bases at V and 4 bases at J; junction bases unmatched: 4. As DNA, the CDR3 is TGTGCCAGCAGTGACGGGACAGGGGGACTCTATGGCTACACCTTC. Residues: CASSDGTGGLYGYTF.

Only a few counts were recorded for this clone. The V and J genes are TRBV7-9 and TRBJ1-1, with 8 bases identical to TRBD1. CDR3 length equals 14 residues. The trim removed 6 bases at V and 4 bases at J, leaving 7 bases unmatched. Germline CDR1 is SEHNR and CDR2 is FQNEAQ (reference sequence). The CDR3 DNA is TGTGCCAGCAGGAATGACAGGGGTGGCACTGAAGCTTTCTTT. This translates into CASRNDRGGTEAFF.

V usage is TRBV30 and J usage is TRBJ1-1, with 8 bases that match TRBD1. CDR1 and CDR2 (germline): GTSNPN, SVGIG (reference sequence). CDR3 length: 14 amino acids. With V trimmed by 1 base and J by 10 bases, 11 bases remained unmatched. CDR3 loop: CAWSAGGGLWGAFF. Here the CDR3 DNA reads TGTGCCTGGAGTGCAGGGGGCGGGCTATGGGGAGCTTTCTTT.

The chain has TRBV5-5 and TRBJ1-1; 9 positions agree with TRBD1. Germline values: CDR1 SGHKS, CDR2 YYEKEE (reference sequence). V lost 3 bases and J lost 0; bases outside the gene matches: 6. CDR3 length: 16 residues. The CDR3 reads CASSWGQGDMNTEAFF. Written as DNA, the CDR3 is TGTGCCAGCAGCTGGGGACAGGGCGACATGAACACTGAAGCTTTCTTT.

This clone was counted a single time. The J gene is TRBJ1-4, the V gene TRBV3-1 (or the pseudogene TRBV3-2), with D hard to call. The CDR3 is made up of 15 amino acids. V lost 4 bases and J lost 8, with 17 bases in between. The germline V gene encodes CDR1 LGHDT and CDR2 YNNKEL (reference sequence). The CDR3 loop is CASSPSGPAREKLFF. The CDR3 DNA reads TGTGCCAGCAGCCCAAGTGGGCCAGCCAGGGAAAAACTGTTTTTT.

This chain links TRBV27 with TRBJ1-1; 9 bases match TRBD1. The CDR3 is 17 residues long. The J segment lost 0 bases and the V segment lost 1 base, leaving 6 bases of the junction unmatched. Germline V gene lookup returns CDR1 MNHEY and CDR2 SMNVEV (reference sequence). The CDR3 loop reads CASSLYRGPTMNTEAFF. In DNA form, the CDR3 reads TGTGCCAGCAGTTTATACAGGGGGCCCACCATGAACACTGAAGCTTTCTTT.

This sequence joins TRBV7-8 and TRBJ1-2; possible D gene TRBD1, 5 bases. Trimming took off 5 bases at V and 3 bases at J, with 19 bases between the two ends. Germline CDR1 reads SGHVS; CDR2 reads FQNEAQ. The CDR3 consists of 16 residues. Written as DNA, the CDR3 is TGTGCCAGCAGCCTCGGAGTGGGAGGGACGGACTATGGCTACACCTTC. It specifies CASSLGVGGTDYGYTF.

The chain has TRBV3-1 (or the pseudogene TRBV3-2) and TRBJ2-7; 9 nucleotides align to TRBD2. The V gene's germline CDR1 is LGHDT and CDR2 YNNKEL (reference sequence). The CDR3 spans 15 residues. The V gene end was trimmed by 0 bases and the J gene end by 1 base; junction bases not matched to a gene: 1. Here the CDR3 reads CASSQDSGRSYEQYF. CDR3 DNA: TGTGCCAGCAGCCAAGATAGCGGGAGATCCTACGAGCAGTACTTC.

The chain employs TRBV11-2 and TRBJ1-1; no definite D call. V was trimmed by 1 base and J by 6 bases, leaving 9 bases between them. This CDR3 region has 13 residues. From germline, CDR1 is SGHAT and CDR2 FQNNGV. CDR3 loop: CASSLGTVSEAFF. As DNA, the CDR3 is TGTGCCAGCAGCTTAGGAACGGTGTCTGAAGCTTTCTTT.

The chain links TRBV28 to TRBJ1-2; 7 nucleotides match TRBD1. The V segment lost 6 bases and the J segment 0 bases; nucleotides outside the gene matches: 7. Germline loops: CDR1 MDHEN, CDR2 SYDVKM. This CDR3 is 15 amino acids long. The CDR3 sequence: CASRRDRLPNYGYTF. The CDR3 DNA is TGTGCCAGCAGACGGGACAGACTCCCTAACTATGGCTACACCTTC.

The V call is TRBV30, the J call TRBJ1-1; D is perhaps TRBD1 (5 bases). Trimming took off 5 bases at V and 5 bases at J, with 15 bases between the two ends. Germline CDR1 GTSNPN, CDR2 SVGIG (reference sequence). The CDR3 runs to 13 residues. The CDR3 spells CAWEKKTETEAFF. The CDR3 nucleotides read TGTGCCTGGGAAAAAAAGACAGAGACTGAAGCTTTCTTT.

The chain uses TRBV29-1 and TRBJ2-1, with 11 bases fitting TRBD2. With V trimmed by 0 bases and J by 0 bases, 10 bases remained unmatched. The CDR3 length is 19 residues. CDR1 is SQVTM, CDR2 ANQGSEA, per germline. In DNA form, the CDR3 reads TGCAGCGTTGAAGATCTTCGCGGGACTAGCGGAGGCTCCTACAATGAGCAGTTCTTC. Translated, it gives CSVEDLRGTSGGSYNEQFF.

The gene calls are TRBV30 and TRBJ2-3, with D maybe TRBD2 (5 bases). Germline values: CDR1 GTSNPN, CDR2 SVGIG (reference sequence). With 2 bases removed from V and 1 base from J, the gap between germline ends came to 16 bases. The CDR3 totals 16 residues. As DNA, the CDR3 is TGTGCCTGGAGTACGCGGGTAAACCGGCGCACAGATACGCAGTATTTT. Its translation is CAWSTRVNRRTDTQYF.

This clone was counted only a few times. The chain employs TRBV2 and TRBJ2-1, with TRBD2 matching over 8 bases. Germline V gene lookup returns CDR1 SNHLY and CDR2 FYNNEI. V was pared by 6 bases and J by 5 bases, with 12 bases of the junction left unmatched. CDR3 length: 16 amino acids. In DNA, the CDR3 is TGTGCCAGCAGCGTGAGGGAAGCGGGAGTCGACAATGAGCAGTTCTTC. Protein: CASSVREAGVDNEQFF.

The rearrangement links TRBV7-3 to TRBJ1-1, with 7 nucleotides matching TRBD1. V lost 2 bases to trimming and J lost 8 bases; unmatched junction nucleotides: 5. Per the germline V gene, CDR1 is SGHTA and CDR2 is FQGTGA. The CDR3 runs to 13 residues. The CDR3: CASSLGRDREAFF. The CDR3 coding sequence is TGTGCCAGCAGCTTAGGCAGGGACAGAGAAGCTTTCTTT.

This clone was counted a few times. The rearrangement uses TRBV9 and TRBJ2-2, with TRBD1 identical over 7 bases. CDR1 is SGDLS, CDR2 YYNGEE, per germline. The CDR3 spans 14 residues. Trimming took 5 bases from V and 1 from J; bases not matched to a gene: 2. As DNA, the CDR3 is TGTGCCAGCAGTTGGGACAGGAACACCGGGGAGCTGTTTTTT. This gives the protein CASSWDRNTGELFF.